Listed below are T cell receptor beta chains from one sample, sequenced in a study of blood T cell repertoires in COVID-19. Sequenced by immunoSEQ multiplex PCR; TCRdb stores in-frame clones only, minus some. The table records fewer than 70,000 clones, approximately 83% of them present only once. The sample comprised peripheral blood. The source is a man in his forties with COVID-19, enrolled during active disease. Each CDR3 is given with its conserved first and last residue. The order of the fields is J gene, D gene, clone size, V gene, CDR3 DNA, CDR3 protein. A D gene is named only where the DNA matches it firmly. Clone size, where shown, is once, few, many, or a class for clones that have expanded.

J gene: TRBJ2-7
D gene: .
clone size: .
V gene: TRBV18
CDR3 DNA: TGTGCCAGCTCACCTGGGTGGGGCGCGCCCGAGCAGTACTTC
CDR3 protein: CASSPGWGAPEQYF

J gene: TRBJ2-7
D gene: TRBD2
clone size: .
V gene: TRBV6-5
CDR3 DNA: TGTGCCAGCAGGGCTAGCGGGGGGTCTACCTACGAGCAGTACTTC
CDR3 protein: CASRASGGSTYEQYF

J gene: TRBJ2-5
D gene: TRBD1
clone size: .
V gene: TRBV5-1
CDR3 DNA: TGCGCCAGCTCCGAGGGACAGGGGGCTACGGAGACCCAGTACTTC
CDR3 protein: CASSEGQGATETQYF

J gene: TRBJ2-1
D gene: TRBD2
clone size: .
V gene: TRBV19
CDR3 DNA: TGTGCCAGTAGACAGACTAGCGGGGGCCCCGATGAGCAGTTCTTC
CDR3 protein: CASRQTSGGPDEQFF

J gene: TRBJ2-1
D gene: .
clone size: .
V gene: TRBV7-9
CDR3 DNA: TGTGCCAGCACACTCGACGGGGACAATGAGCAGTTCTTC
CDR3 protein: CASTLDGDNEQFF

J gene: TRBJ1-1
D gene: TRBD1
clone size: .
V gene: TRBV5-1
CDR3 DNA: TGCGCCAGCAGCCCTGGACAGGGAAACACTGAAGCTTTCTTT
CDR3 protein: CASSPGQGNTEAFF

J gene: TRBJ2-1
D gene: .
clone size: .
V gene: TRBV25-1
CDR3 DNA: TGTGCCAGCAGTGAATATCCCGGTGACAATGAGCAGTTCTTC
CDR3 protein: CASSEYPGDNEQFF

J gene: TRBJ2-1
D gene: TRBD2
clone size: .
V gene: TRBV6-6
CDR3 DNA: TGTGCCAGCAGTTACGATGGACTAGCGGGCCCGCATGAGCAGTTCTTC
CDR3 protein: CASSYDGLAGPHEQFF

J gene: TRBJ2-7
D gene: .
clone size: .
V gene: TRBV2
CDR3 DNA: TGTGCCAGCACTAAAGAGACTAGTTCCTACGAGCAGTACTTC
CDR3 protein: CASTKETSSYEQYF

J gene: TRBJ1-3
D gene: .
clone size: .
V gene: TRBV5-1
CDR3 DNA: TGCGCCAGCAGCTTGGGGAGGGCTCTGGCCGGAAACACCATATATTTT
CDR3 protein: CASSLGRALAGNTIYF

J gene: TRBJ2-5
D gene: .
clone size: .
V gene: TRBV24-1
CDR3 DNA: TGTGCCACCAGTGATCTCGGCCGGGACAACCAAGAGACCCAGTACTTC
CDR3 protein: CATSDLGRDNQETQYF

J gene: TRBJ1-5
D gene: .
clone size: .
V gene: TRBV2
CDR3 DNA: TGTGCCAGCCAGACATCCTATAGCAATCAGCCCCAGCATTTT
CDR3 protein: CASQTSYSNQPQHF

J gene: TRBJ2-3
D gene: .
clone size: .
V gene: TRBV5-1
CDR3 DNA: TGCGCCAGCAGCTTGGTTAGCCGGAGCACAGATACGCAGTATTTT
CDR3 protein: CASSLVSRSTDTQYF

J gene: TRBJ1-5
D gene: .
clone size: .
V gene: TRBV28
CDR3 DNA: TGTGTCAGCAGTTTAGTAGGGGCGATTCAGCCCCAGCATTTT
CDR3 protein: CVSSLVGAIQPQHF

J gene: TRBJ2-2
D gene: TRBD2
clone size: .
V gene: TRBV4-1
CDR3 DNA: TGCGCCAGCAGCCCGCGGGGGGGCGGCACCGGGGAGCTGTTTTTT
CDR3 protein: CASSPRGGGTGELFF

J gene: TRBJ2-5
D gene: .
clone size: once
V gene: TRBV30
CDR3 DNA: TGTGCCTGGAGTCTGAGTTCGGGTCGAGAGACCCAGTACTTC
CDR3 protein: CAWSLSSGRETQYF

J gene: TRBJ1-1
D gene: .
clone size: .
V gene: TRBV5-1
CDR3 DNA: TGCGCCAGCAGCTTGGGATTGGGAGGTGGACGGACTGAAGCTTTCTTT
CDR3 protein: CASSLGLGGGRTEAFF

J gene: TRBJ2-1
D gene: .
clone size: .
V gene: TRBV2
CDR3 DNA: TGTGCCAGCAGATCCGGTGGAGGGAATGAGCAGTTCTTC
CDR3 protein: CASRSGGGNEQFF

J gene: TRBJ1-6
D gene: .
clone size: .
V gene: TRBV27
CDR3 DNA: TGTGCCAGCAGTTTACAGGGTGAAAATTCACCCCTCCACTTT
CDR3 protein: CASSLQGENSPLHF

J gene: TRBJ1-5
D gene: .
clone size: .
V gene: TRBV3-1/TRBV3-2
CDR3 DNA: TGTGCCAGCAGCCAAGATTTGGCAGGGAATCAGCCCCAGCATTTT
CDR3 protein: CASSQDLAGNQPQHF

J gene: TRBJ1-6
D gene: .
clone size: .
V gene: TRBV14
CDR3 DNA: TGTGCCAGCAGCCCGACATTTGGTTCACCCCTCCACTTT
CDR3 protein: CASSPTFGSPLHF

J gene: TRBJ2-2
D gene: .
clone size: few
V gene: TRBV9
CDR3 DNA: TGTGCCAGCACCGCCGGGGGCACCGGGGAGCTGTTTTTT
CDR3 protein: CASTAGGTGELFF

J gene: TRBJ2-2
D gene: .
clone size: .
V gene: TRBV3-1/TRBV3-2
CDR3 DNA: TGTGCCAGCAGCCAAAGGGGAGGGGGCACCGGGGAGCTGTTTTTT
CDR3 protein: CASSQRGGGTGELFF

J gene: TRBJ2-3
D gene: .
clone size: once
V gene: TRBV4-1
CDR3 DNA: TGCGCCAGCAGCCAAGACGGGGTACGGGATACGCAGTATTTT
CDR3 protein: CASSQDGVRDTQYF

J gene: TRBJ2-7
D gene: TRBD1
clone size: .
V gene: TRBV6-5
CDR3 DNA: TGTGCCACCATGGGACAGTCCGCCTACGAGCAGTACTTC
CDR3 protein: CATMGQSAYEQYF

J gene: TRBJ2-5
D gene: TRBD1
clone size: .
V gene: TRBV5-1
CDR3 DNA: TGCGCCAGCAGCCGGGGACAGGAGCAAGAGACCCAGTACTTC
CDR3 protein: CASSRGQEQETQYF

J gene: TRBJ1-2
D gene: TRBD1
clone size: .
V gene: TRBV28
CDR3 DNA: TGTGCCAGCATCCGCGGACAGGGCTTTTATGGCTACACCTTC
CDR3 protein: CASIRGQGFYGYTF

J gene: TRBJ1-5
D gene: TRBD1
clone size: .
V gene: TRBV27
CDR3 DNA: TGTGCCAGCAGTTTATCGACAGGGGACCAGCCCCAGCATTTT
CDR3 protein: CASSLSTGDQPQHF

J gene: TRBJ1-2
D gene: .
clone size: .
V gene: TRBV28
CDR3 DNA: TGTGCCAGCAGTTTATCGGGATTCGACTATGGCTACACCTTC
CDR3 protein: CASSLSGFDYGYTF

J gene: TRBJ1-6
D gene: .
clone size: .
V gene: TRBV19
CDR3 DNA: TGTGCCAGTAGTATCCTGCAGGGCGCAGGGTCACCCCTCCACTTT
CDR3 protein: CASSILQGAGSPLHF

J gene: TRBJ2-1
D gene: TRBD1
clone size: .
V gene: TRBV11-3
CDR3 DNA: TGTGCCAGCAGCTTACGACAGGGACCCGACCATGAGCAGTTCTTC
CDR3 protein: CASSLRQGPDHEQFF

J gene: TRBJ2-7
D gene: TRBD1
clone size: .
V gene: TRBV6-5
CDR3 DNA: TGTGCCAGCAGCCCGAGGGGGACAGGGTCCTACGAGCAGTACTTC
CDR3 protein: CASSPRGTGSYEQYF

J gene: TRBJ1-6
D gene: .
clone size: .
V gene: TRBV6-5
CDR3 DNA: TGTGCCAGCAGGGACAGACAAGGGGAGGGTTCACCCCTCCACTTT
CDR3 protein: CASRDRQGEGSPLHF

J gene: TRBJ2-1
D gene: .
clone size: .
V gene: TRBV4-2
CDR3 DNA: TGTGCCAGCAGCCGACCTGCGGACAGTGACAATGAGCAGTTCTTC
CDR3 protein: CASSRPADSDNEQFF

J gene: TRBJ1-2
D gene: TRBD1
clone size: .
V gene: TRBV19
CDR3 DNA: TGTGCCAGTAGCCGGGACAGGGGGCTCGACTATGGCTACACCTTC
CDR3 protein: CASSRDRGLDYGYTF

J gene: TRBJ1-5
D gene: .
clone size: few
V gene: TRBV28
CDR3 DNA: TGTGCCAGCAGTTTAGCGGGTCAGCCCCAGCATTTT
CDR3 protein: CASSLAGQPQHF

J gene: TRBJ2-3
D gene: TRBD2
clone size: once
V gene: TRBV6-5
CDR3 DNA: TGTGCCAGCATGGAACTAGCGGGGGCCCCAGATACGCAGTATTTT
CDR3 protein: CASMELAGAPDTQYF

J gene: TRBJ1-4
D gene: .
clone size: .
V gene: TRBV5-4
CDR3 DNA: TGTGCCAGCAGCCCTCCGGGGGGCGATCTTGAAAAACTGTTTTTT
CDR3 protein: CASSPPGGDLEKLFF

J gene: TRBJ1-2
D gene: .
clone size: .
V gene: TRBV6-1
CDR3 DNA: TGTGCCAGCAGTGATCTGACTTCAGCGGCTAACTATGGCTACACCTTC
CDR3 protein: CASSDLTSAANYGYTF

J gene: TRBJ2-1
D gene: TRBD2
clone size: .
V gene: TRBV3-1/TRBV3-2
CDR3 DNA: TGTGCCAGCAGGGGGTCGGGACTAGCGGGTTCCCGGACTTCCTACAATGAGCAGTTCTTC
CDR3 protein: CASRGSGLAGSRTSYNEQFF

J gene: TRBJ1-1
D gene: .
clone size: .
V gene: TRBV18
CDR3 DNA: TGTGCCAGCTCACAACGAGACAGTGAAGCTTTCTTT
CDR3 protein: CASSQRDSEAFF

J gene: TRBJ2-1
D gene: TRBD2
clone size: .
V gene: TRBV5-6
CDR3 DNA: TGTGCCAGCAGCTTGGGCGGGACTAGCGGGGCCTACAATGAGCAGTTCTTC
CDR3 protein: CASSLGGTSGAYNEQFF

J gene: TRBJ1-1
D gene: .
clone size: .
V gene: TRBV18
CDR3 DNA: TGTGCCAGCTCACCCTCTTGGGGCGCGGAAACTGAAGCTTTCTTT
CDR3 protein: CASSPSWGAETEAFF

J gene: TRBJ1-2
D gene: .
clone size: .
V gene: TRBV5-1
CDR3 DNA: TGCGCCAGCAGCTTGTCAGGGGCAGGCGGCTACACCTTC
CDR3 protein: CASSLSGAGGYTF

J gene: TRBJ2-7
D gene: TRBD1
clone size: .
V gene: TRBV28
CDR3 DNA: TGTGCCAGCAGTGAACAAGGACAGGGGATTTCTAGGCAGTACTTC
CDR3 protein: CASSEQGQGISRQYF

J gene: TRBJ2-1
D gene: TRBD2
clone size: .
V gene: TRBV6-5
CDR3 DNA: TGTGCCAGCAATATAGCGGGGGGCAAGGATGAGCAGTTCTTC
CDR3 protein: CASNIAGGKDEQFF

J gene: TRBJ1-2
D gene: .
clone size: few
V gene: TRBV27
CDR3 DNA: TGTGCCAGCAGGGGGCTTGTCGGCTACACCTTC
CDR3 protein: CASRGLVGYTF

J gene: TRBJ2-1
D gene: .
clone size: .
V gene: TRBV5-4
CDR3 DNA: TGTGCCAGCAGCTTGGCCGGGGAGCGGAGGGAGCAGTTCTTC
CDR3 protein: CASSLAGERREQFF

J gene: TRBJ1-2
D gene: TRBD1
clone size: few
V gene: TRBV7-3
CDR3 DNA: TGTGCCAGCAGCTCCAGACAGGGTGCTGGCTACACCTTC
CDR3 protein: CASSSRQGAGYTF

J gene: TRBJ2-3
D gene: TRBD1
clone size: .
V gene: TRBV6-1
CDR3 DNA: TGTGCCAGCAGTGAACTTGGACAGGGGTACAAGTATTTT
CDR3 protein: CASSELGQGYKYF